The 8 T cell receptor beta chains presented below share a single source sample, sequenced in a study of spatial heterogeneity in lung cancer. The time point was: sample taken at primary tumor resection. TCRdb re-derived calls from the 5' RACE reads in MiXCR, one entry per CDR3 protein. The table lists about 38,000 distinct CDR3 sequences, roughly 5.4% of them singletons, with approximately 24% in the top ten. The source material was PBMCs, sampled at surgery. Receptors originate from a female donor with early-stage non-small cell lung cancer.

This clonotype was picked up many times. V usage is TRBV20-1 and J usage is TRBJ2-1, with D tentatively TRBD2 (6 bases). V lost 2 bases, J lost 8 bases, and 22 bases lay in between. This CDR3 is 16 amino acids long. Germline V CDR1 and CDR2: DFQATT, SNEGSKA (reference sequence). This chain's CDR3 is CSARSRGLLEVHEQFF. The CDR3 DNA reads TGCAGTGCTAGAAGCCGAGGACTACTTGAAGTCCATGAGCAGTTCTTC.

V is TRBV5-4 and J is TRBJ2-3; 11 bases map to TRBD1. Germline V gives CDR1 SGHNT, CDR2 YYREEE (reference sequence). The CDR3 sequence is 16 residues long. The junction had 11 bases not matched to a gene; V was cut back by 3 bases and J by 8 bases. The CDR3 nucleotides read TGTGCCAGCAGCTCAGGACAGGGGGCTATCCAGGTTACGCAGTATTTT. Its protein is CASSSGQGAIQVTQYF.

This clonotype came up many times. V gene TRBV29-1 combines with J gene TRBJ2-3; 11 nucleotides line up with TRBD2. The germline V gene encodes CDR1 SQVTM and CDR2 ANQGSEA. V lost 2 bases and J lost 2; bases outside the gene matches: 6. This CDR3 comprises 16 residues. The CDR3 coding sequence is TGCAGCGTTGAACCTAGCGGGGGGCTTACCACAGATACGCAGTATTTT. Translated, it gives CSVEPSGGLTTDTQYF.

In its sample, this clonotype ranks as medium-sized (0.01 to 0.1%). This chain connects TRBV27 to TRBJ2-7; no firm D call. CDR1 is MNHEY and CDR2 is SMNVEV in the germline V gene (reference sequence). V lost 0 bases to trimming and J lost 5 bases, with 8 bases between them. This CDR3 is built from 13 residues. The CDR3 loop reads CASSLSAKNEQYF. The CDR3 region has the DNA TGTGCCAGCAGTTTATCAGCGAAAAACGAGCAGTACTTC.

In this sample, this clonotype turned up many times. V gene TRBV6-1 combines with J gene TRBJ2-7; the D is unclear. The V gene lost 2 bases and the J gene lost 1 base, with 15 bases spanning the gap. Germline CDR1 and CDR2: MNHNS and SASEGT. This CDR3 comprises 16 residues. The CDR3 DNA is TGTGCCAGCAGTGAACCCCTCGTCTTGGGATCCTACGAGCAGTACTTC. It encodes CASSEPLVLGSYEQYF.

This clonotype occurred many times. J is TRBJ2-1 and V is TRBV4-1, with D unclear. The germline gives CDR1 MGHRA, CDR2 YSYEKL. This CDR3 spans 15 amino acids. V lost 0 bases, J lost 5 bases, and 11 bases lay in between. The CDR3 DNA reads as TGCGCCAGCAGCCAAGATTCGGCTAGACACAATGAGCAGTTCTTC. The encoded protein is CASSQDSARHNEQFF.

This clonotype was picked up many times. The chain is built from TRBV6-5 and TRBJ2-7, with unresolved D. This CDR3 is built from 12 residues. Germline lookup yields CDR1 MNHEY and CDR2 SVGAGI. V lost 6 bases to trimming and J lost 3 bases, with 9 bases between them. The CDR3 sequence: CASSSTHYEQYF. CDR3 DNA sequence: TGTGCCAGCAGCTCGACTCACTACGAGCAGTACTTC.

This clonotype was seen a handful of times. This chain uses TRBV5-4 with TRBJ2-5; 12 positions match TRBD2. Trimming cost V 3 bases and J 5 bases; bases outside gene matches: 11. CDR3 length equals 17 residues. Germline-derived CDR1 and CDR2 are SGHNT and YYREEE (reference sequence). The CDR3: CASSSPPSGRVRETQYF. CDR3 sequence (DNA): TGTGCCAGCAGCTCCCCTCCTAGCGGGAGGGTTCGGGAGACCCAGTACTTC.